This T cell receptor beta chain was sequenced in a study of blood T cells in healthy people across ages. Study-level information: There was about one barcoded beta molecule captured by template switching per two T cells.

For the second PCR, which ran for about 7 to 12 cycles, a sample-barcoded 5' primer and a J-beta primer mix were used. TCRdb itself ran the 5' RACE reads through MiXCR, one entry per CDR3 protein. In the table there are fewer than 800,000 distinct CDR3 sequences, approximately 29% of which are singletons. This clonotype was counted between two and nine times. This receptor was taken from a woman older than 75 in good health. Sequencing was carried out using blood.

The CDR3 DNA reads as TGTGCCAGCAGCCTCGGATTAGGACGGGGTCAGCCCCAGCATTTT. Amino acids: CASSLGLGRGQPQHF. The chain is built from TRBV28 and TRBJ1-5; D is unresolved. The CDR3 contains 15 residues. Looked up from germline, CDR1 is MDHEN and CDR2 is SYDVKM. V shed 6 bases and J shed 6 bases, with 18 bases lying between them.